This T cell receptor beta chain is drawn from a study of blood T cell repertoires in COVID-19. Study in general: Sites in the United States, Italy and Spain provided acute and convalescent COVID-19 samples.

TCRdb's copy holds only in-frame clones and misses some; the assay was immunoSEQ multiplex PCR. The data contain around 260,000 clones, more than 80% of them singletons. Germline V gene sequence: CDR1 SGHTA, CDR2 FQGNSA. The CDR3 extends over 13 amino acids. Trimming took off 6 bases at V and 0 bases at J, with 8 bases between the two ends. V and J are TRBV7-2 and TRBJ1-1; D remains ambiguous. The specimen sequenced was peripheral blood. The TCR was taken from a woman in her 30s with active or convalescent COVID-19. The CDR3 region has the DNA TGTGCCAGCAGAGCGACTGTGAACACTGAAGCTTTCTTT. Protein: CASRATVNTEAFF.